The 23 T cell receptor beta chains in this list originate from one sample, sequenced in a study of T cells after yellow fever vaccination (dated by TCRdb to about 2019). Library prep was done by 5' RACE. Sequencing was performed on an Illumina HiSeq 2500. TCRdb handled the public reads itself, with Q25 trimming in fastp and clone calling in MiXCR, and kept productive beta chains. Records with the same CDR3 protein are collapsed into one entry carrying the most frequent genes and DNA. This sample is represented by about 300,000 distinct CDR3 sequences; around 6.8% of them were singletons. The ten largest clones add up to 15% to 20% of the sample. Read against the paper, the sample's treatment or condition label means: live attenuated yellow fever vaccine strain. The input for sequencing was PBMCs, taken 35 to 50 days after the first yellow fever vaccination. Every receptor here comes from a man younger than 35 who received the YFV17D yellow fever vaccine.

This clonotype has more than one count but fewer than ten. This chain uses TRBV20-1 with TRBJ1-4; D not resolved. Germline loops: CDR1 DFQATT, CDR2 SNEGSKA (reference sequence). Between the trimmed V and J ends, which lost 3 bases and 4 bases, there was a span of 15 bases. The CDR3 length is 15 residues. CDR3 loop: CSASRPGLFNEKLFF. CDR3 DNA sequence: TGCAGTGCTAGCCGCCCGGGCCTTTTTAATGAAAAACTGTTTTTT.

This clonotype was found many times. The chain uses TRBV5-4 and TRBJ2-4; D is unresolved. Germline CDR1 is SGHNT and CDR2 is YYREEE (reference sequence). V shed 2 bases and J shed 2 bases, with 11 bases lying between them. The CDR3 is made up of 15 amino acids. The CDR3 reads CASSLMGISKNIQYF. The CDR3 nucleotides read TGTGCCAGCAGCTTAATGGGAATCTCCAAAAACATTCAGTACTTC.

The rearrangement uses TRBV18 and TRBJ2-5, with D maybe TRBD1 (6 bases). V lost 6 bases, J lost 2 bases, and 16 bases lay in between. CDR1 is KGHSH, CDR2 LQKENI, per germline. The CDR3 is 15 amino acids. The CDR3 loop is CASSRGTSLQETQYF. The CDR3 region has the DNA TGTGCCAGCTCTCGAGGGACAAGCCTTCAAGAGACCCAGTACTTC. The variable domain in full, completed from reference TRBV18 and TRBJ2-5, reads NAGVMQNPRHLVRRRGQEARLRCSPMKGHSHVYWYRQLPEEGLKFMVYLQKENIIDESGMPKERFSAEFPKEGPSILRIQQVVRGDSAAYFCASSRGTSLQETQYFGPGTRLLVL.

This chain links TRBV27 with TRBJ2-4, with 9 bases lining up with TRBD2. Germline-derived CDR1 and CDR2 are MNHEY and SMNVEV (reference sequence). The CDR3 length is 13 residues. The trim removed 6 bases at V and 13 bases at J, leaving 10 bases unmatched. This CDR3 is CASSLGLAGRQYF. DNA of the CDR3: TGTGCCAGCAGCCTAGGGCTAGCGGGGAGGCAGTACTTC.

This clonotype was detected many times. The rearrangement uses TRBV5-1 and TRBJ2-1; D not resolved. Germline V gives CDR1 SGHRS, CDR2 YFSETQ. The CDR3 totals 12 residues. Trimming stripped 3 bases from V and 6 bases from J, with 7 bases between. The CDR3 nucleotides read TGCGCCAGCAGCTCGACTGGCAATGAGCAGTTCTTC. It translates to CASSSTGNEQFF. The full variable domain, rest sourced from reference TRBV5-1 and TRBJ2-1, is KAGVTQTPRYLIKTRGQQVTLSCSPISGHRSVSWYQQTPGQGLQFLFEYFSETQRNKGNFPGRFSGRQFSNSRSEMNVSTLELGDSALYLCASSSTGNEQFFGPGTRLTVL.

This clonotype was observed many times. This chain joins TRBV7-3 and TRBJ2-3; 11 nucleotides agree with TRBD1. CDR1 and CDR2 from the germline V gene are SGHTA and FQGTGA. V shed 5 bases, J shed 5 bases, and the junction held 6 bases outside the gene matches. The CDR3 covers 15 residues. The CDR3 coding sequence is TGTGCCAGCAGCCCGCAGGACAGGGGGCGAGATACGCAGTATTTT. Protein sequence: CASSPQDRGRDTQYF.

V is TRBV11-2 and J is TRBJ2-3; TRBD1 matches at 11 bases. This CDR3 is built from 18 residues. After removal of 5 bases from V and 4 bases from J, the junction contained 14 bases not matched to a gene. Germline-derived CDR1 and CDR2 are SGHAT and FQNNGV. The CDR3 reads CASSPQSSGQGEADTQYF. In DNA form, the CDR3 reads TGTGCCAGCAGCCCACAATCTTCGGGACAGGGGGAAGCAGATACGCAGTATTTT.

The CDR3 region is CASRPWRGEGTQYF. The CDR3 DNA reads as TGTGCCAGCAGACCATGGAGGGGCGAAGGGACCCAGTACTTC. The rearrangement uses TRBV12-3 or TRBV12-4 and TRBJ2-5; TRBD2 is a possible D gene (6 bases). The CDR3 consists of 14 residues. Trimming pared 6 bases from V and 7 bases from J, leaving 18 bases between.

The sample holds many counts of this clonotype. The chain uses TRBV5-1 and TRBJ2-1; tentative D call: TRBD2 (6 bases). The CDR3 sequence is 12 residues long. Trimming shortened V by 2 bases and J by 9 bases, and 9 bases separated the two germline ends. The germline V gene has CDR1 SGHRS and CDR2 YFSETQ. For the CDR3, the DNA is TGCGCCAGCAGCTTCTCCGGGGGTGAGCAGTTCTTC. Translation gives CASSFSGGEQFF.

Ten or more counts support this clonotype. The chain employs TRBV7-2 and TRBJ1-1; the D is unclear. CDR1 SGHTA and CDR2 FQGNSA come from the germline V gene. V gave up 3 bases and J gave up 0 bases, with 5 bases separating them. The CDR3 is 13 residues long. The CDR3 bases are TGTGCCAGCAGCTTTCGCGTGAACACTGAAGCTTTCTTT. It yields the protein CASSFRVNTEAFF. Full variable domain (missing parts from reference TRBV7-2 and TRBJ1-1): GAGVSQSPSNKVTEKGKDVELRCDPISGHTALYWYRQSLGQGLEFLIYFQGNSAPDKSGLPSDRFSAERTGGSVSTLTIQRTQQEDSAVYLCASSFRVNTEAFFGQGTRLTVV.

This clonotype was counted at least ten times. This rearrangement joins TRBV7-2 to TRBJ2-3; 10 bases are shared with TRBD2. V lost 1 base, J lost 5 bases, and 3 bases stayed unmatched. CDR3 length: 15 amino acids. Germline values: CDR1 SGHTA, CDR2 FQGNSA. The CDR3 DNA reads TGTGCCAGCAGCTTAGTGGTAGCGGGGGGAGATACGCAGTATTTT. Translated: CASSLVVAGGDTQYF.

This clonotype was detected ten times or more. The chain has TRBV12-3 or TRBV12-4 and TRBJ1-2, with 7 positions matching TRBD1. The ends lost 5 bases at V and 4 bases at J; junction bases unmatched: 10. CDR3 length: 15 amino acids. The CDR3 bases are TGTGCCAGCAGTACAAGACAGGGAGGTAGCTATGGCTACACCTTC. Translating gives CASSTRQGGSYGYTF.

The chain uses TRBV5-4 and TRBJ2-7; maybe TRBD1 (5 bases). The CDR3 totals 15 residues. Germline values: CDR1 SGHNT, CDR2 YYREEE (reference sequence). V was cut by 5 bases and J by 3 bases, with 18 bases left in between. CDR3 in DNA: TGTGCCAGCAGGCGTGCAACGGACAAAAACTACGAGCAGTACGTC. It is translated as CASRRATDKNYEQYV.

This chain uses TRBV4-3 with TRBJ1-5; 7 bases are a match to TRBD1. This CDR3 is built from 16 residues. The germline gives CDR1 LGHNA, CDR2 YSLEER. V was clipped by 1 base and J by 3 bases; unmatched bases: 6. The chain's CDR3 is CASSQVHRGNNQPQHF. The CDR3 DNA is TGCGCCAGCAGCCAAGTTCACAGGGGAAACAATCAGCCCCAGCATTTT.

V usage is TRBV28 and J usage is TRBJ2-7; the match to TRBD1 covers 8 bases. The CDR3 totals 15 residues. V lost 5 bases to trimming and J lost 1 base; unmatched junction nucleotides: 7. Germline loops: CDR1 MDHEN, CDR2 SYDVKM. The DNA for the CDR3 is TGTGCCAGCAGTCCCGGACAGGGAATTTCCTACGAGCAGTACGTC. Protein sequence: CASSPGQGISYEQYV.

This chain connects TRBV12-5 to TRBJ2-3; D ambiguous. The CDR3 loop spans 14 amino acids. Between the trimmed V and J ends, which lost 2 bases and 1 base, there was a span of 7 bases. CDR1 LGHNT and CDR2 FRNRAP come from the germline V gene. The CDR3 bases are TGTGCTAGTGGTTTGTCGGGCCGCACAGATACGCAGTATTTT. Amino acid sequence: CASGLSGRTDTQYF.

The sample holds a few counts of this clonotype. The V gene is TRBV7-3, the J gene TRBJ2-3; either TRBD1 or TRBD2 may fit D (5 bases each). The CDR3 is 14 amino acids. V was cut by 5 bases and J by 4 bases, with 13 bases left in between. Per germline, CDR1 SGHTA and CDR2 FQGTGA. CDR3 amino acids: CASSQISGPDTQYF. As DNA, the CDR3 is TGTGCCAGCAGCCAAATTTCGGGGCCAGATACGCAGTATTTT.

This clonotype was counted at least ten times. This chain uses TRBV18 with TRBJ2-5; D is undetermined. Germline-derived CDR1 and CDR2 are KGHSH and LQKENI. The V and J ends lost 3 bases and 2 bases respectively, with 4 bases between them. The CDR3 is made up of 12 amino acids. CDR3 nucleotide sequence: TGTGCCAGCTCACCCTCGCAAGAGACCCAGTACTTC. Protein product: CASSPSQETQYF.

This clonotype was counted ten times or more. The genes are TRBV9 and TRBJ2-7; 7 bases are a match to TRBD1. Trimming took 3 bases from V and 0 from J; bases not matched to a gene: 6. In germline, CDR1 is SGDLS, CDR2 YYNGEE. The CDR3 totals 15 residues. CDR3 sequence: CASSASSGGSYEQYF. Here the CDR3 DNA reads TGTGCCAGCAGCGCTTCGTCAGGGGGCTCCTACGAGCAGTACTTC.

This clonotype has just a few counts. This sequence joins TRBV9 and TRBJ2-3; tentative D call: TRBD2 (6 bases). In germline, CDR1 is SGDLS, CDR2 YYNGEE. The CDR3 loop spans 15 amino acids. Trimming took 4 bases from V and 1 from J, leaving 13 bases between them. As DNA, the CDR3 is TGTGCCAGCAGCCCGCAGCGGGCGCGCACAGATACGCAGTATTTT. It encodes CASSPQRARTDTQYF.

J is TRBJ1-1 and V is TRBV5-5, with no clear D. From germline, CDR1 is SGHKS and CDR2 YYEKEE (reference sequence). This CDR3 is 14 amino acids long. Deletions cut 4 bases from V and 5 bases from J, with 15 bases between. The CDR3 DNA follows: TGTGCCAGCAGCCCAGCTATAGGGTTAACTGAAGCTTTCTTT. Amino acids: CASSPAIGLTEAFF.

This sequence joins TRBV5-4 and TRBJ2-5, with TRBD2 matching 10 bases. Germline lookup yields CDR1 SGHNT and CDR2 YYREEE (reference sequence). The trim removed 1 base at V and 4 bases at J, leaving 7 bases unmatched. CDR3 length: 16 residues. The CDR3 nucleotides are TGTGCCAGCAGCTTGTACCCTAGCGGGGGTGCAGAGACCCAGTACTTC. Encoded protein: CASSLYPSGGAETQYF. Together with reference TRBV5-4 and TRBJ2-5, the CDR3 gives the full variable domain: ETGVTQSPTHLIKTRGQQVTLRCSSQSGHNTVSWYQQALGQGPQFIFQYYREEENGRGNFPPRFSGLQFPNYSSELNVNALELDDSALYLCASSLYPSGGAETQYFGPGTRLLVL.

This clonotype showed up many times. V is TRBV3-1 and J is TRBJ2-2, with unresolved D. Germline assignment: CDR1 LGHDT and CDR2 YNNKEL (reference sequence). Trimming took 5 bases from V and 4 from J, leaving 8 bases between them. The CDR3 extends over 13 amino acids. CDR3 loop: CASSARSTGELFF. CDR3 nucleotide sequence: TGTGCCAGCAGCGCGCGATCCACCGGGGAGCTGTTTTTT.